This T cell receptor beta chain originates from a study of T cell responses to AZD1222 COVID-19 vaccine. The table came from immunoSEQ multiplex PCR; TCRdb's copy has only in-frame clones and leaves some out. The sample holds fewer than 200,000 clones, approximately 90% seen once. V was clipped by 5 bases and J by 0 bases; unmatched bases: 3. The CDR3 sequence is 15 residues long. The germline V gene encodes CDR1 MDHEN and CDR2 SYDVKM. The material sequenced was peripheral blood, taken on day 0 of AZD1222 vaccination. The origin of this receptor is an adult in good health. The gene calls are TRBV28 and TRBJ2-3, with 9 positions matching TRBD2. The CDR3 bases are TGTGCCAGCAGTCCCGGGACTAGCAGCACAGATACGCAGTATTTT. This encodes CASSPGTSSTDTQYF.